This T cell receptor beta chain appears in the sequencing data of a study of cytomegalovirus exposure and HLA in healthy donors. Regarding the study as a whole: Some TCR beta chains (around 160 of them) were listed as cytomegalovirus-associated.

Primers for the PCR totalled 60 Vbeta and 13 Jbeta. Produced via immunoSEQ multiplex PCR; TCRdb's table is partial and in-frame only. The sample lists about 160,000 clones; 65% to 85% were seen once. As concerns this clone: Its antigen is still unknown.

Germline lookup yields CDR1 MDHEN and CDR2 SYDVKM. CDR3 size: 16 residues. The V segment lost 5 bases and the J segment 4 bases; nucleotides outside the gene matches: 10. This receptor was taken from a man aged 45 to 65 in good health and CMV-seropositive. Sequenced input: PBMCs. The chain uses TRBV28 and TRBJ1-4; 7 bases map to TRBD1. The CDR3, as DNA: TGTGCCAGCAGTCCGACGACAGGGTGGGGTAATGAAAAACTGTTTTTT. Amino acid sequence: CASSPTTGWGNEKLFF.